Listed below are T cell receptor beta chains from one sample, sequenced in a study of blood T cell repertoires in COVID-19. TCRdb's copy holds only in-frame clones and misses some; the assay was immunoSEQ multiplex PCR. The sample lists around 260,000 clones, about 89% seen once, with less than 1% in the top ten. The sequenced material came from peripheral blood. The receptors shown here come from a woman between 40 and 50 years old who had recovered from COVID-19. Each CDR3 is given with its conserved first and last residue. The D gene is left open where the match is weak. Size tells how often a clone was seen (once, few, many) or the class of an expanded clone, and some rows leave it out.

v_gene,abundance,j_gene,d_gene,CDR3aa,CDR3nt
TRBV29-1,NA,TRBJ2-3,NA,CSAPGGLTDTQYF,TGCAGCGCCCCAGGAGGCCTCACAGATACGCAGTATTTT
TRBV7-3,NA,TRBJ2-1,TRBD2,CASSSTGGEQFF,TGTGCCAGCAGCTCCACGGGAGGTGAGCAGTTCTTC
TRBV30,NA,TRBJ2-7,TRBD1,CAWGTGVGEQYF,TGTGCCTGGGGGACAGGGGTGGGCGAGCAGTACTTC
TRBV7-6,NA,TRBJ1-6,TRBD1,CASSSTGTASPLHF,TGTGCCAGCAGCTCCACCGGGACAGCTTCACCCCTCCACTTT
TRBV5-1,NA,TRBJ2-3,TRBD2,CASSLTSGRDTQYF,TGCGCCAGCAGCTTGACTAGCGGGAGAGATACGCAGTATTTT
TRBV12-3/TRBV12-4,NA,TRBJ2-1,NA,CASSFGAGNEQFF,TGTGCCAGCAGTTTCGGTGCGGGCAATGAGCAGTTCTTC
TRBV12-3/TRBV12-4,NA,TRBJ1-4,NA,CASSGQPPALFF,TGTGCCAGCTCCGGACAGCCACCCGCGCTGTTTTTT
TRBV11-2,NA,TRBJ1-1,NA,CASTQLRGLEAFF,TGTGCCAGCACCCAATTGCGGGGTCTGGAAGCTTTCTTT
TRBV2,NA,TRBJ1-4,TRBD1,CASSVDHRGNEKLFF,TGTGCCAGCAGTGTTGATCACAGGGGTAATGAAAAACTGTTTTTT
TRBV5-6,NA,TRBJ2-2,TRBD1,CASSSQGAANTGELFF,TGTGCCAGCAGCTCCCAGGGGGCGGCGAACACCGGGGAGCTGTTTTTT
TRBV5-6,few,TRBJ1-4,NA,CASSLKTGIVEKLFF,TGTGCCAGCAGCCTGAAGACAGGTATCGTTGAAAAACTGTTTTTT
TRBV9,NA,TRBJ2-7,NA,CASSVYSIDYEQYF,TGTGCCAGCAGCGTTTACAGCATAGACTACGAGCAGTACTTC
TRBV4-2,many,TRBJ2-7,TRBD2,CASSQDGRGLADTYEQYF,TGTGCCAGCAGCCAAGATGGGCGGGGACTAGCGGATACCTACGAGCAGTACTTC
TRBV6-6,NA,TRBJ2-2,TRBD1,CAMTGANPANTGELFF,TGTGCCATGACAGGGGCCAACCCCGCGAACACCGGGGAGCTGTTTTTT
TRBV27,NA,TRBJ2-1,TRBD2,CASSFREVEGQFF,TGTGCCAGCAGTTTTCGGGAGGTGGAGGGGCAGTTCTTC
TRBV28,NA,TRBJ1-2,NA,CASSTHWGYTF,TGTGCCAGCAGCACTCATTGGGGCTACACCTTC
TRBV29-1,NA,TRBJ2-1,TRBD2,CSVGRGSGTDEQFF,TGCAGCGTGGGCCGGGGTAGCGGGACGGACGAGCAGTTCTTC
TRBV7-7,once,TRBJ2-7,TRBD2,CASSPGLAGVGEQYF,TGTGCTAGCAGCCCGGGACTAGCGGGAGTTGGCGAGCAGTACTTC
TRBV19,NA,TRBJ2-1,NA,CASSIWALAPYNEQFF,TGTGCCAGTAGTATCTGGGCCCTAGCGCCCTACAATGAGCAGTTCTTC
TRBV28,NA,TRBJ2-3,NA,CASSFPPGRRIDTQYF,TGTGCCAGCAGTTTCCCCCCAGGTAGAAGAATAGATACGCAGTATTTT
TRBV7-9,NA,TRBJ2-1,NA,CASSPSGPYNEQFF,TGTGCCAGCAGCCCGTCGGGTCCCTACAATGAGCAGTTCTTC
TRBV30,NA,TRBJ2-7,NA,CAWSSSYEQYF,TGTGCCTGGAGCTCCTCCTACGAGCAGTACTTC
TRBV27,NA,TRBJ2-2,TRBD1,CASSLAGTGPLMTGELFF,TGTGCCAGCAGTCTCGCCGGGACAGGGCCTTTAATGACCGGGGAGCTGTTTTTT
TRBV14,NA,TRBJ1-2,TRBD1,CASSRRQGENYGYTF,TGTGCCAGCAGCCGCCGACAGGGGGAAAACTATGGCTACACCTTC
TRBV11-3,once,TRBJ1-2,NA,CASSHTPPGTGGYGYTF,TGTGCCAGCAGCCACACACCCCCCGGGACCGGGGGCTATGGCTACACCTTC
TRBV19,NA,TRBJ1-5,TRBD1,CASSWTGDNQPQHF,TGTGCCAGTAGTTGGACAGGGGACAATCAGCCCCAGCATTTT
TRBV12-3/TRBV12-4,few,TRBJ2-4,NA,CASSLGGNIQYF,TGTGCCAGCAGTTTGGGAGGAAACATTCAGTACTTC
TRBV6-1,NA,TRBJ1-4,NA,CASSEEKTTSGFF,TGTGCCAGCAGTGAAGAAAAGACTACCTCCGGGTTTTTT
TRBV11-2,once,TRBJ1-4,TRBD1,CASSLEGQGGKLFF,TGTGCCAGCAGCCTCGAGGGACAGGGTGGCAAACTGTTTTTT
TRBV3-1/TRBV3-2,few,TRBJ1-3,TRBD1,CASSYTGGGGNTIYF,TGTGCCAGCAGCTATACAGGGGGTGGTGGAAACACCATATATTTT
TRBV9,NA,TRBJ2-7,TRBD1,CASSATGQGPYEQYF,TGTGCCAGCAGCGCAACCGGACAGGGTCCCTACGAGCAGTACTTC
TRBV6-1,NA,TRBJ2-7,NA,CASSEAYPPSANYEQYF,TGTGCCAGCAGTGAAGCGTACCCCCCTAGCGCCAACTACGAGCAGTACTTC
TRBV27,NA,TRBJ2-1,TRBD2,CASSPVEAGGGEQFF,TGTGCCAGCAGCCCCGTGGAAGCGGGAGGGGGTGAGCAGTTCTTC
TRBV5-6,NA,TRBJ1-5,TRBD1,CASSLWDRGLGQPQHF,TGTGCCAGCAGCTTGTGGGACAGGGGTTTGGGTCAGCCCCAGCATTTT
TRBV28,NA,TRBJ1-5,NA,CAHKSGGTNNQPQHF,TGTGCCCACAAAAGTGGAGGTACCAACAATCAGCCCCAGCATTTT
TRBV21-1,NA,TRBJ1-2,NA,CASSKGLGGGSNYGYTF,TGTGCCAGCAGCAAAGGGCTAGGAGGGGGCTCTAACTATGGCTACACCTTC
TRBV19,NA,TRBJ1-2,TRBD1,CASSTEAGQGLKDGYTF,TGTGCCAGTAGTACAGAGGCCGGACAGGGGTTGAAGGATGGCTACACCTTC
TRBV2,NA,TRBJ2-2,NA,CASTGSGNTGELFF,TGTGCCAGCACGGGCAGCGGGAACACCGGGGAGCTGTTTTTT
TRBV3-1/TRBV3-2,once,TRBJ1-2,NA,CASSPGLGSGYTF,TGTGCCAGCAGCCCGGGACTCGGGAGTGGCTACACCTTC
TRBV6-4,NA,TRBJ2-1,TRBD1,CASSDSGQGAGNEQFF,TGTGCCAGCAGTGACTCAGGCCAGGGGGCTGGCAATGAGCAGTTCTTC
TRBV29-1,NA,TRBJ2-7,NA,CSVVRGGAYEQYF,TGCAGCGTTGTACGAGGCGGTGCCTACGAGCAGTACTTC
TRBV7-8,once,TRBJ2-1,NA,CASSSTGLAGGEQFF,TGTGCCAGCAGCTCAACAGGACTAGCAGGGGGTGAGCAGTTCTTC
TRBV2,NA,TRBJ1-5,NA,CASSGMEGNQPQHF,TGTGCCAGCAGTGGCATGGAGGGGAATCAGCCCCAGCATTTT
TRBV19,once,TRBJ1-2,NA,CASSTPRWPSYGYTF,TGTGCCAGTAGTACCCCCCGTTGGCCCTCATATGGCTACACCTTC
TRBV29-1,NA,TRBJ2-3,NA,CSVIQAADTQYF,TGCAGCGTTATCCAAGCCGCAGATACGCAGTATTTT
TRBV7-9,NA,TRBJ1-6,TRBD1,CASSLAPGQGSSYNSPLHF,TGTGCCAGCAGCTTAGCGCCGGGACAGGGGAGCTCCTATAATTCACCCCTCCACTTT
TRBV3-1/TRBV3-2,NA,TRBJ2-5,NA,CASSQDPFFTGFQETQYF,TGTGCCAGCAGCCAAGATCCTTTTTTCACAGGGTTCCAAGAGACCCAGTACTTC
TRBV19,once,TRBJ1-3,TRBD1,CASSVTSGQGSGNTIYF,TGTGCCAGTAGTGTTACCTCGGGACAGGGATCTGGAAACACCATATATTTT
TRBV7-9,NA,TRBJ1-2,NA,CASSLGGFNYGYTF,TGTGCCAGCAGCTTAGGCGGTTTTAACTATGGCTACACCTTC
TRBV29-1,few,TRBJ2-3,NA,CSGSPGVRADTQYF,TGCAGCGGTTCCCCCGGGGTTCGGGCAGATACGCAGTATTTT
TRBV28,NA,TRBJ2-7,TRBD1,CASSDQGVVF,TGTGCCAGCAGTGACCAGGGGGTAGTATTC
TRBV3-1/TRBV3-2,once,TRBJ1-1,NA,CASSQGHQNTEAFF,TGTGCCAGCAGCCAAGGACACCAGAACACTGAAGCTTTCTTT
TRBV2,NA,TRBJ1-6,TRBD1,CASTGTGVSPLHF,TGTGCCAGCACCGGGACAGGGGTTTCACCCCTCCACTTT
TRBV19,once,TRBJ2-1,TRBD1,CASSPGDRESYNEQFF,TGTGCCAGTAGTCCAGGGGACAGGGAATCCTACAATGAGCAGTTCTTC
TRBV18,NA,TRBJ2-2,NA,CASSPSQENTGELFF,TGTGCCAGCTCACCATCACAGGAGAACACCGGGGAGCTGTTTTTT